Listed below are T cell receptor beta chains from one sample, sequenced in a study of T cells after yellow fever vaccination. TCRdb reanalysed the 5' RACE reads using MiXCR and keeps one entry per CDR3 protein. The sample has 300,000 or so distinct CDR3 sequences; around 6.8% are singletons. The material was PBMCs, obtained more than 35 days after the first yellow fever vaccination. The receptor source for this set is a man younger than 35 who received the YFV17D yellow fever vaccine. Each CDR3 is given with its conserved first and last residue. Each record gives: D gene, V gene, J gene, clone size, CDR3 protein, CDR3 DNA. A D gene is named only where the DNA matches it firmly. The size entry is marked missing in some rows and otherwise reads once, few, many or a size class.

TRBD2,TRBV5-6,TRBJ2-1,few,CASSLSLADGSSKQFF,TGTGCCAGCAGCTTGTCCCTAGCGGATGGATCCAGTAAGCAGTTCTTC
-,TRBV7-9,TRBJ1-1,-,CASSMRLNTEAFF,TGTGCCAGCAGCATGAGATTAAACACTGAAGCTTTCTTT
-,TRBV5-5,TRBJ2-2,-,CASNPGWANTGELFF,TGTGCCAGCAACCCCGGATGGGCGAACACCGGGGAGCTGTTTTTT
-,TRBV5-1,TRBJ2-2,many,CATTGGANTGELFF,TGCGCCACCACAGGCGGCGCGAACACCGGGGAGCTGTTTTTT
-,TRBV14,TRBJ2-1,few,CASSYSQNEQFF,TGTGCCAGCAGCTACAGTCAGAATGAGCAGTTCTTC
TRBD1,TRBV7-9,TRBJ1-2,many,CASIRQGGYGYTF,TGTGCCAGCATCCGACAGGGGGGCTATGGCTACACCTTC
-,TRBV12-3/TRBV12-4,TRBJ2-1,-,CASSLRQGLHNEQFF,TGTGCCAGCAGTTTGAGGCAGGGCTTACACAATGAGCAGTTCTTC
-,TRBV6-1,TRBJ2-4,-,CARPFIAKNIQYF,TGTGCCAGACCTTTTATAGCCAAAAACATTCAGTACTTC
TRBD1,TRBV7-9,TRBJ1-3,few,CASRNRGSGNTIYF,TGTGCCAGCAGAAACAGGGGCTCGGGAAACACCATATATTTT
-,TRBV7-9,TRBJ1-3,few,CASSPLGSGNTIYF,TGTGCCAGCAGCCCCCTGGGCTCTGGAAACACCATATATTTT
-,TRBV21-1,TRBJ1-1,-,CASRGQGQAFF,TGTGCCAGCAGGGGGCAGGGGCAAGCTTTCTTT
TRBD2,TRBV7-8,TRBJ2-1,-,CASSLAPANSGGGFF,TGTGCCAGCAGCTTAGCCCCCGCGAATAGCGGGGGGGGTTTCTTC
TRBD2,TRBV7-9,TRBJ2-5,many,CASNPSGGQETQYF,TGTGCCAGCAACCCTAGCGGGGGCCAAGAGACCCAGTACTTC
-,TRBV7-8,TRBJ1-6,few,CASSSAAGPLHF,TGTGCCAGCAGCTCCGCAGCGGGACCCCTCCACTTT
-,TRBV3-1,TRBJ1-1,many,CASSPPNLYTEAFF,TGTGCCAGCAGCCCCCCCAACTTATACACTGAAGCTTTCTTT
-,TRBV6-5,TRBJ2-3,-,CASSYLGFTDTQYF,TGTGCCAGCAGTTACTTGGGCTTCACAGATACGCAGTATTTT
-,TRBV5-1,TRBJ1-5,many,CASSLSAGAVNQPQHF,TGCGCCAGCAGCTTGTCGGCAGGGGCCGTCAATCAGCCCCAGCATTTT
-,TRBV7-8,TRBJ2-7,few,CASSPPGNSYEQYF,TGTGCCAGCAGCCCACCAGGGAATTCGTACGAGCAGTACTTC
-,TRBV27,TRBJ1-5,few,CASSLIPVGRENQPQHF,TGTGCCAGCAGTTTGATCCCCGTGGGCAGGGAAAATCAGCCCCAGCATTTT
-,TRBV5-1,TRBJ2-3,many,CASSPRVGQITDTQYF,TGCGCCAGCAGCCCGCGCGTTGGCCAGATCACAGATACGCAGTATTTT
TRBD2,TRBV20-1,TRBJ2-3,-,CSATLAGTTDTQYF,TGCAGTGCTACCCTAGCGGGGACCACAGATACGCAGTATTTT
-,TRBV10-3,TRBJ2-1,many,CAIWSRDAWDEQFF,TGTGCCATCTGGTCCAGGGACGCTTGGGATGAGCAGTTCTTC
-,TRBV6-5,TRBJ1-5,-,CASSYVDSANQPQHF,TGTGCCAGCAGTTACGTGGACAGCGCAAATCAGCCCCAGCATTTT
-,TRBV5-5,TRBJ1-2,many,CASSLSGNYGYTF,TGTGCCAGCAGCTTGTCGGGAAACTATGGCTACACCTTC
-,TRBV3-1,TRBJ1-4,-,CASSPRDEKLFF,TGTGCCAGCAGCCCCCGGGATGAAAAACTGTTTTTT
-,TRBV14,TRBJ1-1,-,CASSQQVVNTEAFF,TGTGCCAGCAGCCAGCAGGTGGTCAACACTGAAGCTTTCTTT
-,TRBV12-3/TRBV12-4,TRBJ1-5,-,CASSTGPSVQPQHF,TGTGCCAGCAGTACAGGGCCTTCAGTTCAGCCCCAGCATTTT
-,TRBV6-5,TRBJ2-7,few,CASSTRQAKKYF,TGTGCCAGCAGCACGCGACAGGCAAAGAAGTACTTC
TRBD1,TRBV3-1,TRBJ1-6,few,CASSGTGGFSNSPLHF,TGTGCCAGCAGCGGAACAGGGGGCTTTTCTAATTCACCCCTCCACTTT
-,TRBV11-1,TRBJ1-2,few,CASSSVVGGLYGYTF,TGTGCCAGCAGCTCGGTCGTCGGGGGTCTCTATGGCTACACCTTC
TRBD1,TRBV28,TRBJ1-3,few,CASSWYRGSSGNTIYF,TGTGCCAGCAGTTGGTACAGGGGGAGCTCTGGAAACACCATATATTTT
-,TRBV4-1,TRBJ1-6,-,CASSQIGPYNSPLHF,TGCGCCAGCAGCCAGATCGGACCCTATAATTCACCCCTCCACTTT
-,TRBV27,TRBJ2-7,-,CASNGGNPYEQYF,TGTGCCAGCAACGGAGGAAATCCCTACGAGCAGTACTTC
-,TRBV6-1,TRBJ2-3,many,CASSFEQRPSSTDTQYF,TGTGCCAGCAGCTTCGAACAGAGACCCTCTAGCACAGATACGCAGTATTTT
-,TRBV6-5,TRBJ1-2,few,CASSSELTKGGGYTF,TGTGCCAGCAGTTCTGAACTTACGAAAGGAGGTGGCTACACCTTC
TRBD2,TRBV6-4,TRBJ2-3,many,CASSDLAGGSTDTQYF,TGTGCCAGCAGTGACCTAGCGGGGGGTAGCACAGATACGCAGTATTTT
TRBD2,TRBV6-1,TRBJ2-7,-,CASSPLLAASYEQYF,TGTGCCAGCAGCCCCCTACTAGCGGCTTCCTACGAGCAGTACTTC
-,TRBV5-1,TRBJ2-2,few,CASSADNTGELFF,TGCGCCAGCAGCGCAGACAACACCGGGGAGCTGTTTTTT
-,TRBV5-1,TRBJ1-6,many,CASSPTGPYNSPLHF,TGCGCCAGCAGCCCAACGGGACCCTATAATTCACCCCTCCACTTT
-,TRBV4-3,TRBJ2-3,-,CASSQVRGPIADRTDTQYF,TGCGCCAGCAGCCAAGTTAGAGGGCCGATAGCGGACCGCACAGATACGCAGTATTTT
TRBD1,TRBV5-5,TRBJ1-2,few,CASSRQGRDYGYTF,TGTGCCAGCAGCCGACAGGGACGGGACTATGGCTACACCTTC
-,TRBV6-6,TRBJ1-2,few,CASSSNLGGYTF,TGTGCCAGCAGTTCGAACCTAGGCGGCTACACCTTC
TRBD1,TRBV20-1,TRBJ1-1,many,CSARQGDTEAFF,TGCAGTGCTAGGCAGGGGGACACTGAAGCTTTCTTT
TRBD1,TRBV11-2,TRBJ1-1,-,CASSLVGTGYRPGVWAFF,TGTGCCAGCAGCTTAGTAGGGACAGGGTATCGCCCGGGGGTGTGGGCTTTCTTT
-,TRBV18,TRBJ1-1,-,CASSPVANTEAFF,TGTGCCAGCTCACCGGTAGCGAACACTGAAGCTTTCTTT
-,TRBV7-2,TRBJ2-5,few,CASSFGTLKETQYF,TGTGCCAGCAGCTTCGGGACTCTTAAGGAGACCCAGTACTTC
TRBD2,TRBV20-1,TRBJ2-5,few,CRASMPSGGRETQYF,TGCAGAGCTAGTATGCCTAGCGGGGGGAGGGAGACCCAGTACTTC
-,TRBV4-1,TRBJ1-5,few,CASSQDADSFSNQPQHF,TGCGCCAGCAGCCAAGATGCGGACAGCTTTAGCAATCAGCCCCAGCATTTT
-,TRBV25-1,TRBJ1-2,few,CASSEFGVIYGYTF,TGTGCCAGCAGTGAATTTGGGGTTATCTATGGCTACACCTTC
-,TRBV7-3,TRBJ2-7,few,CASSLNGDSYEQYF,TGTGCCAGCAGCTTAAACGGCGATTCCTACGAGCAGTACTTC
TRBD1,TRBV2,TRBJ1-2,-,CASSALGGQGVYDNYGYTF,TGTGCCAGCAGCGCCCTGGGGGGACAGGGGGTTTATGATAACTATGGCTACACCTTC
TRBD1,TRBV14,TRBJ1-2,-,CASSQGTGGYGYTF,TGTGCCAGCAGCCAAGGGACAGGAGGGTATGGCTACACCTTC
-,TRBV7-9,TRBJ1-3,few,CASSPRDGTGNTIYF,TGTGCCAGCAGCCCCCGGGACGGGACTGGAAACACCATATATTTT